The rows below give T cell receptor beta chains drawn from one sample of a study of shared clonotypes between healthy human individuals. Clones were read by immunoSEQ multiplex PCR, and TCRdb kept only the in-frame ones, dropping some. The sample carries about 1.9 million clones, around 95% recorded once. What was sequenced was naive CD8+ T cells from PBMCs. The receptor set was obtained from a man between 18 and 35 years old in good health. Some clones in this sample may be carry-over from other donors' samples. The CDR3 runs from the conserved cysteine through the conserved F or W. A D gene is named only where the DNA matches it firmly. Where a row states a size, it is once, few, many or the class of an expanded clone; other rows omit it.

clone size,J gene,V gene,D gene,CDR3 DNA,CDR3 protein
NA,TRBJ2-7,TRBV4-3,TRBD1,TGCGCCAGCAGCTTAGGACAGGGACACGAGCAGTACTTC,CASSLGQGHEQYF
NA,TRBJ2-1,TRBV7-9,NA,TGTGCCAGGGACTTAGGAAATGAGCAGTTCTTC,CARDLGNEQFF
NA,TRBJ2-7,TRBV15,NA,TGTGCCACCAGCAGAGATCGGGGAACGGGGCAGTACTTC,CATSRDRGTGQYF
NA,TRBJ2-7,TRBV9,NA,TGTGCCAGCAGCGTAGGTGGCAGATCCTACGAGCAGTACTTC,CASSVGGRSYEQYF
NA,TRBJ1-1,TRBV28,NA,TGTGCCAGCTCACGGGGGATGAACACTGAAGCTTTCTTT,CASSRGMNTEAFF
once,TRBJ2-2,TRBV5-1,TRBD2,TGCGCCAGCAGCTTGGATGCGGGAGGACACACCGGGGAGCTGTTTTTT,CASSLDAGGHTGELFF
NA,TRBJ2-1,TRBV4-1,TRBD2,TGCGCCAGCAGCCAAGTAGAGCGGGAGGGCCCGAATCCTTCCCAGTTCTTC,CASSQVEREGPNPSQFF
NA,TRBJ2-5,TRBV7-9,NA,TGTGCCAGCAGTTTACAGGGCTACCAAGAGACCCAGTACTTC,CASSLQGYQETQYF
NA,TRBJ2-7,TRBV7-9,NA,TGTGCCAGCAGCGCTTCAGGGATCAATCCCCCAAGCTCCTACGAGCAGTACTTC,CASSASGINPPSSYEQYF
NA,TRBJ1-1,TRBV6-6,NA,TGTGCCAGCAGTCAGGACAGAGCGAACACTGAAGCTTTCTTT,CASSQDRANTEAFF
NA,TRBJ1-1,TRBV9,TRBD1,TGTGCCAGCAGCCCCCGGGACAGGGCCACTGAAGCTTTCTTT,CASSPRDRATEAFF
NA,TRBJ1-5,TRBV19,NA,TGTGCCAGTAGTATAGTCGGCGGACTTAGCAATCAGCCCCAGCATTTT,CASSIVGGLSNQPQHF
NA,TRBJ2-7,TRBV5-1,NA,TGCGCCAGCAGCTTGGCTGCCCGGGTTAGCTCCTACGAGCAGTACTTC,CASSLAARVSSYEQYF
NA,TRBJ2-7,TRBV27,TRBD2,TGTGCCAGCTCCCCTAGCGGGTCGTACGAGCAGTACTTC,CASSPSGSYEQYF
NA,TRBJ2-4,TRBV5-6,NA,TGTGCCAGCACCCTGGTGGGAGGGGGCAGTGGAAACATTCAGTACTTC,CASTLVGGGSGNIQYF
once,TRBJ2-3,TRBV5-5,NA,TGTGCCAGCAGCTTGGTGTCAGGAAGCACAGATACGCAGTATTTT,CASSLVSGSTDTQYF
NA,TRBJ2-7,TRBV6-1,NA,TGTGCCAGCAGGGGAACAGGGCTAGTATACGAGCAGTACTTC,CASRGTGLVYEQYF
NA,TRBJ2-1,TRBV14,NA,TGTGCCAGCAGCCCTATCGGGTTAGCTGATGAGCAGTTCTTC,CASSPIGLADEQFF
NA,TRBJ2-7,TRBV27,NA,TGTGCCAGCAGTCCCGTGGGGGCCCTGACTAAGCAGTACTTC,CASSPVGALTKQYF
NA,TRBJ2-3,TRBV5-5,TRBD2,TGTGCCAGCAGCTTGGGTCCGGGAGGACGCACAGATACGCAGTATTTT,CASSLGPGGRTDTQYF
NA,TRBJ2-3,TRBV28,NA,TGTGCCAGCAGTTTAACCGGGGGCCCAAATACGCAGTATTTT,CASSLTGGPNTQYF
NA,TRBJ2-2,TRBV27,TRBD2,TGTGCCAGCAGTTTACGGACTAGCGGGAGGGGAGTGAGAGGGGAGCTGTTTTTT,CASSLRTSGRGVRGELFF
NA,TRBJ2-5,TRBV4-2,NA,TGTGCCAGCAGCCCTTCAGTGTACCAAGAGACCCAGTACTTC,CASSPSVYQETQYF
NA,TRBJ2-1,TRBV4-1,NA,TGCGCCAGCAGCATAGATCGCCGGAGCTCCTACAATGAGCAGTTCTTC,CASSIDRRSSYNEQFF
NA,TRBJ1-2,TRBV6-6,NA,TGTGCCAGCAGTTACTCGGAGGGGTACGGTGGCTACACCTTC,CASSYSEGYGGYTF
NA,TRBJ1-2,TRBV10-3,NA,TGTGCCATCAGTGGATCCGGGACTAACTATGGCTACACCTTC,CAISGSGTNYGYTF
NA,TRBJ2-7,TRBV27,NA,TGTGCCAGCAGTGACAGCTCCTACGAGCAGTACTTC,CASSDSSYEQYF
NA,TRBJ2-1,TRBV11-2,TRBD2,TGTGCCAGCAGCTTAGTATACGCGGGAGGGCCATACAATGAGCAGTTCTTC,CASSLVYAGGPYNEQFF
NA,TRBJ1-5,TRBV21-1,NA,TGTGCCAGCAGCAACTCCGCACAGTATAGCAATCAGCCCCAGCATTTT,CASSNSAQYSNQPQHF
NA,TRBJ1-1,TRBV7-9,NA,TGTGCCAGCAGCTTAGGCCAATACACTGAAGCTTTCTTT,CASSLGQYTEAFF
NA,TRBJ1-1,TRBV4-1,NA,TGCGCCAGCAGCCAAGAAGTGGTGGTGACAGCCATCGGAGCTTTCTTT,CASSQEVVVTAIGAFF
NA,TRBJ2-1,TRBV1,NA,TGCACCAGCAGCCCAACCTGGGGACTAGCGGGAGACAGCGATGAGCAGTTCTTC,CTSSPTWGLAGDSDEQFF
NA,TRBJ1-3,TRBV28,TRBD1,TGTGCCAGCAGTTTATACAGGGGTGACTCTGGAAACACCATATATTTT,CASSLYRGDSGNTIYF
NA,TRBJ1-1,TRBV6-6,NA,TGTGCCAGCAGTTACGAACGGCGGGTCTTCTTT,CASSYERRVFF
NA,TRBJ2-6,TRBV19,NA,TGTGCCAGTACCTCGGGACGGTCTGGGGCCAACGTCCTGACTTTC,CASTSGRSGANVLTF
NA,TRBJ2-1,TRBV28,TRBD2,TGTGCCAGCAGCTCGGGACTAGCGGGAGGACCAAAGCAGTTCTTC,CASSSGLAGGPKQFF
NA,TRBJ2-7,TRBV9,NA,TGTGCCAGCAGCGGGCGGGACAGTTCCTACGAGCAGTACTTC,CASSGRDSSYEQYF
NA,TRBJ2-7,TRBV27,NA,TGTGCCAGCAGTTTTGGCCAGCCCCCGGCGGGCTACGAGCAGTACTTC,CASSFGQPPAGYEQYF
NA,TRBJ2-7,TRBV6-1,TRBD2,TGTGCCAGCAGTGAACCCTGGGCGGGAGCCGCCTACGAGCAGTACTTC,CASSEPWAGAAYEQYF
NA,TRBJ2-1,TRBV5-5,TRBD2,TGTGCCAGCAGCCCAGGACTAGCGGGGGTGGCGGAGGAGTTCTTC,CASSPGLAGVAEEFF
NA,TRBJ1-5,TRBV18,NA,TGTGCCAGCTCACCAGGGGGGGGACAGCCCCAGCATTTT,CASSPGGGQPQHF